The rows below give T cell receptor beta chains drawn from one sample of a study of T cells after yellow fever vaccination. Each CDR3 protein is one row after TCRdb ran MiXCR on the 5' RACE reads. The sample has just over 300,000 distinct CDR3 sequences; 3.6% are singletons. This sample comprised PBMCs, obtained on the day of the yellow fever booster vaccination. These receptors were taken from a man younger than 35 who received the YFV17D yellow fever vaccine. Each CDR3 is given without its conserved first and last residue. Each record gives: CDR3 protein, J gene, D gene, V gene. The D gene is left open where the match is weak.

CDR3: ASSLTAGGPETQY
J: TRBJ2-5
D: TRBD2
V: TRBV6-5

CDR3: ASRKGGVEETEAF
J: TRBJ1-1
D: -
V: TRBV19

CDR3: ASSWAIRGTGELF
J: TRBJ2-2
D: -
V: TRBV7-2

CDR3: ASSEVTGEYYGYT
J: TRBJ1-2
D: TRBD1
V: TRBV2

CDR3: ASSQESGVTNEKLF
J: TRBJ1-4
D: -
V: TRBV3-2

CDR3: SAWTGGGEKLF
J: TRBJ1-4
D: TRBD1
V: TRBV29-1

CDR3: SAPMVEGEETQY
J: TRBJ2-5
D: -
V: TRBV20-1

CDR3: ASSPGRYQETQY
J: TRBJ2-5
D: -
V: TRBV5-1

CDR3: SARDKGGEGANYGYT
J: TRBJ1-2
D: TRBD1
V: TRBV20-1

CDR3: ASSSYGTQY
J: TRBJ2-5
D: -
V: TRBV5-1

CDR3: SASRVGGELF
J: TRBJ2-2
D: -
V: TRBV20-1

CDR3: ASSQRRTATRIETQY
J: TRBJ2-5
D: -
V: TRBV4-3

CDR3: ASSPGQVFSPDTQY
J: TRBJ2-3
D: TRBD1
V: TRBV5-6

CDR3: ASPGSPYGYT
J: TRBJ1-2
D: -
V: TRBV6-5

CDR3: ASSSPERGASNQPQH
J: TRBJ1-5
D: -
V: TRBV6-6

CDR3: ASSPDRGLNTEAF
J: TRBJ1-1
D: TRBD1
V: TRBV7-6

CDR3: ASSVGGDSAEAF
J: TRBJ1-1
D: -
V: TRBV9

CDR3: ASSPSGGGTDTQY
J: TRBJ2-3
D: TRBD2
V: TRBV4-3

CDR3: ASSLATGELF
J: TRBJ2-2
D: -
V: TRBV7-3

CDR3: ASSLVDPDTQY
J: TRBJ2-3
D: -
V: TRBV5-4

CDR3: ASSFLDGGAWDIQY
J: TRBJ2-4
D: TRBD2
V: TRBV5-1

CDR3: ASSFETGAYEQY
J: TRBJ2-7
D: -
V: TRBV5-1

CDR3: ASSLMGQAYSNQPQH
J: TRBJ1-5
D: -
V: TRBV7-8

CDR3: ASTPRGNRTSYEQY
J: TRBJ2-7
D: -
V: TRBV7-2

CDR3: ASSYSSVGNTIY
J: TRBJ1-3
D: -
V: TRBV6-6